The 14 T cell receptor beta chains given below trace back to one sample, sequenced in a study of cytotoxic CD8 clonotypes in ibrutinib-treated CLL. The data were produced by immunoSEQ multiplex PCR, yet TCRdb's version contains in-frame clones alone and is incomplete. The sample holds about 39,000 clones, approximately 67% seen once. The sequences come from PBMCs, collected at disease progression, from a patient treated with ibrutinib. These receptors came from a human donor with chronic lymphocytic leukemia.

V usage is TRBV10-3 and J usage is TRBJ2-7; D possibly corresponds to TRBD2 (6 bases). The CDR3 extends over 15 amino acids. The V gene's germline CDR1 is ENHRY and CDR2 SYGVKD. V lost 2 bases, J lost 0 bases, and 11 bases lay in between. The CDR3 protein is CAISEAGRSSYEQYF. CDR3 sequence (DNA): TGTGCCATCAGTGAGGCGGGACGGAGCTCCTACGAGCAGTACTTC.

The chain uses TRBV7-8 and TRBJ1-6; weak D call: TRBD1 (6 bases). Trimming took off 6 bases at V and 4 bases at J, with 16 bases between the two ends. The V gene's germline CDR1 is SGHVS and CDR2 FQNEAQ. The CDR3 sequence is 16 residues long. Here the CDR3 DNA reads TGTGCCAGCAGTTTGGGGGGCCCGGGGTATAATTCACCCCTCCACTTT. Amino acids: CASSLGGPGYNSPLHF.

The chain recombines TRBV5-4 with TRBJ2-7, with D tentatively TRBD2 (6 bases). V was pared by 0 bases and J by 2 bases, with 15 bases between. Germline V CDR1 and CDR2: SGHNT, YYREEE (reference sequence). This CDR3 is built from 16 residues. The DNA of the CDR3 is TGTGCCAGCAGCTTGGGGAGGGGCACACCTACCTACGAGCAGTACTTC. Protein: CASSLGRGTPTYEQYF.

Comments on this clone: Other DNA sequences in the same sample also yield this CDR3. The chain combines TRBV6-1 with TRBJ2-3; D is ambiguous. The V gene lost 4 bases and the J gene lost 2 bases, with 7 bases spanning the gap. This CDR3 contains 13 residues. Looked up from germline, CDR1 is MNHNS and CDR2 is SASEGT. CDR3 nucleotides: TGTGCCAGCAGTGTTGTCGACACAGATACGCAGTATTTT. Protein: CASSVVDTDTQYF.

J is TRBJ2-7 and V is TRBV6-6, with TRBD2 identical over 10 bases. The V gene end was trimmed by 5 bases and the J gene end by 4 bases; junction bases not matched to a gene: 11. The CDR3 loop spans 16 amino acids. Germline CDR1 reads MNHNY; CDR2 reads SVGAGI (reference sequence). The CDR3 nucleotides are TGTGCCAGCAGTCCCCTAATGCTAGCGGGAGTTTACGAGCAGTACTTC. This encodes CASSPLMLAGVYEQYF.

The CDR3 DNA sequence: TGCAGCGCTGGGACAGGGTACTTTGAGCAGTTCTTC. Translating gives CSAGTGYFEQFF. The chain combines TRBV29-1 with TRBJ2-1, with 9 nucleotides matching TRBD1. V shed 7 bases and J 9 bases; nucleotides not matched to a gene: 7. This CDR3 has 12 residues. Germline assignment: CDR1 SQVTM and CDR2 ANQGSEA.

The chain recombines TRBV28 with TRBJ2-3; perhaps TRBD2 as D (5 bases). CDR1 MDHEN and CDR2 SYDVKM come from the germline V gene. V dropped 6 bases and J dropped 11 bases, with 18 bases sitting between them. The CDR3 spans 13 residues. The CDR3 region is CASSHGVVGKQYF. CDR3 DNA: TGTGCCAGCAGCCACGGGGTCGTCGGCAAGCAGTATTTT.

This chain joins TRBV2 and TRBJ2-7; possibly TRBD2 for D (5 bases). CDR1 and CDR2 from the germline V gene are SNHLY and FYNNEI. V lost 0 bases and J 8 bases, leaving 17 bases between the germline ends. This CDR3 contains 15 residues. The CDR3: CASSEARPDHGKQYF. The CDR3 nucleotides read TGTGCCAGCAGTGAAGCGCGACCTGACCACGGGAAGCAGTACTTC.

This sequence joins TRBV14 and TRBJ2-7; D might be TRBD1 (6 bases). Germline loops: CDR1 SGHDN, CDR2 FVKESK. This CDR3 comprises 14 residues. Trimming stripped 4 bases from V and 2 bases from J, with 12 bases between. The CDR3 reads CASSPRQATYEQYF. As DNA, the CDR3 is TGTGCCAGCAGCCCTAGACAGGCTACCTACGAGCAGTACTTC.

This clone was seen a few times. The genes are TRBV6-5 and TRBJ2-6; D remains unclear. The CDR3 is 16 residues long. V was clipped by 4 bases and J by 0 bases, with 10 bases between them. Germline V lookup: CDR1 MNHEY, CDR2 SVGAGI. The CDR3 here is CASSFLGLSGANVLTF. CDR3 in DNA: TGTGCCAGCAGTTTTCTCGGCCTCTCTGGGGCCAACGTCCTGACTTTC.

The V and J genes are TRBV9 and TRBJ2-2, with 9 bases lining up with TRBD2. This CDR3 is 15 amino acids long. Germline lookup yields CDR1 SGDLS and CDR2 YYNGEE. V lost 3 bases to trimming and J lost 7 bases; unmatched junction nucleotides: 7. CDR3 sequence reads: CASSGSGRGGGELFF. CDR3 nucleotides: TGTGCCAGCAGCGGTAGCGGGAGAGGTGGCGGGGAGCTGTTTTTT.

The J gene is TRBJ2-2, the V gene TRBV4-3; 10 bases map to TRBD2. The V and J ends lost 0 bases and 6 bases, in that order; junction bases with no gene match: 4. This CDR3 comprises 16 residues. Germline CDR1 reads LGHNA; CDR2 reads YSLEER. CDR3 nucleotides: TGCGCCAGCAGCCAAGATCCAGCGGGAGGGGCCGGGGAGCTGTTTTTT. Its translation: CASSQDPAGGAGELFF.

The chain uses TRBV10-3 and TRBJ2-7; 9 bases are a match to TRBD1. Per the germline V gene, CDR1 is ENHRY and CDR2 is SYGVKD. V lost 6 bases, J lost 9 bases, and 6 bases stayed unmatched. The CDR3 has 12 residues. The CDR3, as DNA: TGTGCCATCAGGCCGGGACAGGGTAGGCAGTACTTC. This translates into CAIRPGQGRQYF.

This chain joins TRBV10-3 and TRBJ2-7, with TRBD2 as a possible D gene (6 bases). CDR3 length: 14 amino acids. Germline values: CDR1 ENHRY, CDR2 SYGVKD. V lost 6 bases and J lost 0, with 12 bases in between. The CDR3 region is CAIRSRDSSYEQYF. The CDR3 nucleotides read TGTGCCATCAGGTCACGGGACTCCTCCTACGAGCAGTACTTC.